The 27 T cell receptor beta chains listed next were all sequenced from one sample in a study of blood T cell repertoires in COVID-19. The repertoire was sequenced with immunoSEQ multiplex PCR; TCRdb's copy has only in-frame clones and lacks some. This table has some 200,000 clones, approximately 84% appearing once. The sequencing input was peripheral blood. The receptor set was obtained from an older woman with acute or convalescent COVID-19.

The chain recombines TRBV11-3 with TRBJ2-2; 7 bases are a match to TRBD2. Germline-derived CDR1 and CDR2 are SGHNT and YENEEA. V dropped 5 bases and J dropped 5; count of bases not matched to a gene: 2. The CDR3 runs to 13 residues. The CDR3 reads CASSPRETGELFF. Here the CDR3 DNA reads TGTGCCAGCAGCCCGCGGGAGACCGGGGAGCTGTTTTTT.

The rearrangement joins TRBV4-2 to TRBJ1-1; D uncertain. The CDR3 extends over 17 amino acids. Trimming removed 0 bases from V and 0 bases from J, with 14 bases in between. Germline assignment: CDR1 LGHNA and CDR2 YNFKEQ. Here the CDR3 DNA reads TGTGCCAGCAGCCAAGATTCGAGAGCTCCATTGAACACTGAAGCTTTCTTT. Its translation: CASSQDSRAPLNTEAFF.

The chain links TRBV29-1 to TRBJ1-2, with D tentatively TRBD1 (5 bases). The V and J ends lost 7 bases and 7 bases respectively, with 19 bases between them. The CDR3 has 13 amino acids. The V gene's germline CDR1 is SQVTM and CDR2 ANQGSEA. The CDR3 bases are TGCAGCGGAAGGGAAGGGGCCGGTGGTGGCTACACCTTC. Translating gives CSGREGAGGGYTF.

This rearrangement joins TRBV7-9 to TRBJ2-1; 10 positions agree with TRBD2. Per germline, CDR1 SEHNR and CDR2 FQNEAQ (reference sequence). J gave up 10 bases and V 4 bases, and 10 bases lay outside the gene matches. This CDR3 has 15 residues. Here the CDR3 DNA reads TGTGCCAGCAGCTATAGCGGGGGGCCCCTCGAGGAGCAGTTCTTC. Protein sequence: CASSYSGGPLEEQFF.

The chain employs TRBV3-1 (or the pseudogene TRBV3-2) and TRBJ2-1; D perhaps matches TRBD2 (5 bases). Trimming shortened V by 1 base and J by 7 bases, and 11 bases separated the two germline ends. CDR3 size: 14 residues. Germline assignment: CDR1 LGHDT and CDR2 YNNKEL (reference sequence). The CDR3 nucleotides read TGTGCCAGCAGCCAAGCGGTGGGGAGAAATGAGCAGTTCTTC. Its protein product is CASSQAVGRNEQFF.

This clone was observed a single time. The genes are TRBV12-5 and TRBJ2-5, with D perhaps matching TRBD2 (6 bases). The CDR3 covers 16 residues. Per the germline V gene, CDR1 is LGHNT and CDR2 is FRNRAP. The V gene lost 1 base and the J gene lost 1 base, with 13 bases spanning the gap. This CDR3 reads CASGLGFGGLQETQYF. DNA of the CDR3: TGTGCTAGTGGTTTGGGGTTTGGGGGACTCCAAGAGACCCAGTACTTC.

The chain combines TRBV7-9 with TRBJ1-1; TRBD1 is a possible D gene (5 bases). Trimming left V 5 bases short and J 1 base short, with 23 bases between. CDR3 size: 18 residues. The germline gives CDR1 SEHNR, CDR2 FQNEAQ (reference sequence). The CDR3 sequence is CASSRGGGVPPKNTEAFF. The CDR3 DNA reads TGTGCCAGCAGCCGAGGCGGGGGAGTCCCCCCGAAGAACACTGAAGCTTTCTTT.

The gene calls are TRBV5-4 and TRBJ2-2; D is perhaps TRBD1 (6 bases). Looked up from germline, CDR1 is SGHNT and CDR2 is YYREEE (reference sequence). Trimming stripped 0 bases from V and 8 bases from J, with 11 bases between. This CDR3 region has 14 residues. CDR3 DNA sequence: TGTGCCAGCAGCTTGGGACAGGCCAGTGGGGAGCTGTTTTTT. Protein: CASSLGQASGELFF.

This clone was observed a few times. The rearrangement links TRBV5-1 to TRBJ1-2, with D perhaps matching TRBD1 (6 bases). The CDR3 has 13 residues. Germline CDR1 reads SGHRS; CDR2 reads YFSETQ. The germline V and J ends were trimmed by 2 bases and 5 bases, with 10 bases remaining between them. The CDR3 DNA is TGCGCCAGCAGCTTACAGGGAGAATATGGCTACACCTTC. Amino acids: CASSLQGEYGYTF.

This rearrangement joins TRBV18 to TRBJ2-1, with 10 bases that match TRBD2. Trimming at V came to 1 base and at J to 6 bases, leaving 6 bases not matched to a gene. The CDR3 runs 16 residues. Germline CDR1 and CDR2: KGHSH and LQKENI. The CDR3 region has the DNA TGTGCCAGCTCACCACGGGAAGCGGGGGGGACCAATGAGCAGTTCTTC. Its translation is CASSPREAGGTNEQFF.

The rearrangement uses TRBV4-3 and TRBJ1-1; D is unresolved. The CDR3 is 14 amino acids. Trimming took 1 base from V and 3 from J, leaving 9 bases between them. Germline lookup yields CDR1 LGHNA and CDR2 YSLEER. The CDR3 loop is CASSQVSGDTEAFF. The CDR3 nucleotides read TGCGCCAGCAGCCAAGTGTCGGGAGACACTGAAGCTTTCTTT.

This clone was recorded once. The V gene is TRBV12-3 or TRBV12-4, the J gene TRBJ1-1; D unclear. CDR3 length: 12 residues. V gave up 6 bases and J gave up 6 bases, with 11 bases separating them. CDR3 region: CASRSPYAEAFF. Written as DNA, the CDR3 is TGTGCCAGCAGGAGCCCGTACGCTGAAGCTTTCTTT.

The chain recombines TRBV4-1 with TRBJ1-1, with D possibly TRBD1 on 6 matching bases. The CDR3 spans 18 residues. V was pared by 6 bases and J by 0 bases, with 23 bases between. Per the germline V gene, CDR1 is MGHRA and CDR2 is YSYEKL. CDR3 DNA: TGCGCCAGCAGATCTGCGGGGGCCCCAACCTACTTGAACACTGAAGCTTTCTTT. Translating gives CASRSAGAPTYLNTEAFF.

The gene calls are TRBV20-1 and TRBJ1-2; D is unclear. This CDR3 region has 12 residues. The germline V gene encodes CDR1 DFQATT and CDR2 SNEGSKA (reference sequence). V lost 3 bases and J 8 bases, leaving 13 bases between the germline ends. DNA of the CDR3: TGCAGTGCTAGTGAGTTCCCCGAGGGCTACACCTTC. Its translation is CSASEFPEGYTF.

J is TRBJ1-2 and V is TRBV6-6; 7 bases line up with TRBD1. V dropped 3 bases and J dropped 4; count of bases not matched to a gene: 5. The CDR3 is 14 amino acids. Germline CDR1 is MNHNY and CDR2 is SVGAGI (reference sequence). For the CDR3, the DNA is TGTGCCAGCAGTTATAAGGGGACAGCCTATGGCTACACCTTC. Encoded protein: CASSYKGTAYGYTF.

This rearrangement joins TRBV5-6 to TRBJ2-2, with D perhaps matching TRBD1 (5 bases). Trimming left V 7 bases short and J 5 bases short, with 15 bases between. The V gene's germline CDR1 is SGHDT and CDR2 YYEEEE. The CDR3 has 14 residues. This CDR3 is CASGPWAGTGELFF. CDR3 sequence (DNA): TGTGCCAGCGGACCTTGGGCAGGGACCGGGGAGCTGTTTTTT. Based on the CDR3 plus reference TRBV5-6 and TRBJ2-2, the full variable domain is DAGVTQSPTHLIKTRGQQVTLRCSPKSGHDTVSWYQQALGQGPQFIFQYYEEEERQRGNFPDRFSGHQFPNYSSELNVNALLLGDSALYLCASGPWAGTGELFFGEGSRLTVL.

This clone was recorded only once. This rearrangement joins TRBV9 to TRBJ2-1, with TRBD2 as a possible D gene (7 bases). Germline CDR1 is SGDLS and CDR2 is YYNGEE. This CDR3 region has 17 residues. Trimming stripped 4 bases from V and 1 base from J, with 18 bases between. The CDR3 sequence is CASSPGGGGASYNEQFF. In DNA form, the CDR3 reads TGTGCCAGCAGCCCGGGGGGCGGGGGCGCTTCCTACAATGAGCAGTTCTTC.

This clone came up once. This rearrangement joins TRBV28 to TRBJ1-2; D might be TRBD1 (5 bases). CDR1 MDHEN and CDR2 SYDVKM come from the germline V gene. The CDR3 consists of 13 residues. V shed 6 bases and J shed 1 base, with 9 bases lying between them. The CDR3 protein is CASRVDSNYGYTF. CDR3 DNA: TGTGCCAGCAGAGTAGACAGTAACTATGGCTACACCTTC.

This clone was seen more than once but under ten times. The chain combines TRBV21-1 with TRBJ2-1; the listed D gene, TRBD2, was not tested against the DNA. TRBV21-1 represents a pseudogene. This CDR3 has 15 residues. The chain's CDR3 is CASSIERAKDNEQFF. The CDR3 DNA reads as TGTGCCAGCAGTATAGAGCGGGCTAAGGACAATGAGCAGTTCTTC.

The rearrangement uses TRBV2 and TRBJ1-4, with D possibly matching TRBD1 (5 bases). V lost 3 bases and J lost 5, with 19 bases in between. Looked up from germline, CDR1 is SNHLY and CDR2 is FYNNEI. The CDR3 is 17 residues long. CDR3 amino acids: CASSDAGRGSLNEKLFF. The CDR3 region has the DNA TGTGCCAGCAGTGATGCGGGACGGGGCAGTTTAAATGAAAAACTGTTTTTT.

The CDR3 loop reads CATKQEDRGHEKLFF. The CDR3 nucleotides are TGTGCCACCAAACAAGAGGACAGGGGGCATGAAAAACTGTTTTTT. The V and J genes are TRBV6-5 and TRBJ1-4; 11 bases match TRBD1. The germline gives CDR1 MNHEY, CDR2 SVGAGI. The CDR3 runs to 15 residues. V lost 10 bases and J lost 6; bases outside the gene matches: 10.

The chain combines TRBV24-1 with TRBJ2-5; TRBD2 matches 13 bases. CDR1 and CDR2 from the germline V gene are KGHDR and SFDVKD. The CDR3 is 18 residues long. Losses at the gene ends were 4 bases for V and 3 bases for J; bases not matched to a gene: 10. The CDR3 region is CATSEGGAGTSGEETQYF. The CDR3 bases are TGTGCCACCAGTGAAGGGGGAGCCGGGACTAGCGGGGAAGAGACCCAGTACTTC.

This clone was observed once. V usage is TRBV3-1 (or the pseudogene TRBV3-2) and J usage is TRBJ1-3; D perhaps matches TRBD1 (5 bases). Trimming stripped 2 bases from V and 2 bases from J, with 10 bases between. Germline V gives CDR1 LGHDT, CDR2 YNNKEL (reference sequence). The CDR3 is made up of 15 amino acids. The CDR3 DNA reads TGTGCCAGCAGCCAATCAACAGGCACTGGAAACACCATATATTTT. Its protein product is CASSQSTGTGNTIYF.

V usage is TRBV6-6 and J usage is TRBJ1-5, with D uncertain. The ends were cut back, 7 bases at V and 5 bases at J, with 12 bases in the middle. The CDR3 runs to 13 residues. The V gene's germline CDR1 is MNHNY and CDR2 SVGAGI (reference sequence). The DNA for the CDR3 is TGTGCCAGCACCCACGGGAGAGATCAGCCCCAGCATTTT. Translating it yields CASTHGRDQPQHF.

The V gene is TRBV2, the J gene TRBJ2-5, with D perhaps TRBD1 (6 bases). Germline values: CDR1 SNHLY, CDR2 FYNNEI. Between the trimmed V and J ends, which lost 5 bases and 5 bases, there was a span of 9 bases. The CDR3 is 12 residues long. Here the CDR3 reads CASSLTGETQYF. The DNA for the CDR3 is TGTGCCAGCAGTCTTACAGGGGAGACCCAGTACTTC. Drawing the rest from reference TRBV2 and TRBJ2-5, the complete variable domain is EPEVTQTPSHQVTQMGQEVILRCVPISNHLYFYWYRQILGQKVEFLVSFYNNEISEKSEIFDDQFSVERPDGSNFTLKIRSTKLEDSAMYFCASSLTGETQYFGPGTRLLVL.

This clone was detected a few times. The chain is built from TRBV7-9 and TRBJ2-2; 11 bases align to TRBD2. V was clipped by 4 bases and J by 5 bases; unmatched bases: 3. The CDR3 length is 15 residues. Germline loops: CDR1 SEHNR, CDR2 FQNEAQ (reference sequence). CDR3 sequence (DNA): TGTGCCAGCAGCTCGGGACTAGCGGAGACCGGGGAGCTGTTTTTT. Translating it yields CASSSGLAETGELFF.

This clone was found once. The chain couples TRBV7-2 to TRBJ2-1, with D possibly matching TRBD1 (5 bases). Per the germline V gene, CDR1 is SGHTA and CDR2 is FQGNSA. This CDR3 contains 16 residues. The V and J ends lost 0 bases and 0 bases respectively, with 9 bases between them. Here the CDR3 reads CASSLAPGISYNEQFF. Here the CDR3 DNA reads TGTGCCAGCAGCTTAGCACCAGGGATCTCCTACAATGAGCAGTTCTTC.